The following is a T cell receptor (beta chain) sequence with its context. These data originate in a study of cytomegalovirus exposure and HLA in healthy donors. The assay was immunoSEQ multiplex PCR, and TCRdb's table has in-frame clones only and misses some. The sample lists tens of thousands of clones, about 94% occurring once. V was trimmed by 6 bases and J by 4 bases, leaving 16 bases between them. The germline gives CDR1 SNHLY, CDR2 FYNNEI. The CDR3 extends over 15 amino acids. V usage is TRBV2 and J usage is TRBJ2-1; TRBD2 is a possible D gene (6 bases). This sequence originates from a woman aged 18-29 years in good health and CMV-seronegative. Specimen: PBMCs. The chain's CDR3 is CASSPSAREYNEQFF. The CDR3 DNA is TGTGCCAGCAGCCCTAGCGCGAGGGAGTACAATGAGCAGTTCTTC. Full variable domain (remainder filled in from reference TRBV2 and TRBJ2-1): EPEVTQTPSHQVTQMGQEVILRCVPISNHLYFYWYRQILGQKVEFLVSFYNNEISEKSEIFDDQFSVERPDGSNFTLKIRSTKLEDSAMYFCASSPSAREYNEQFFGPGTRLTVL.